Given below is one T cell receptor beta chain in context. Its antigen is still unknown. Repertoires were generated with immunoSEQ multiplex PCR, while TCRdb's copy carries only in-frame clones and drops some. The sample has 220,000 or so clones, just over 90% seen once. The donors were in the roughly 120-subject validation cohort, distinct from the roughly 700-subject first cohort. CDR3 length: 12 amino acids. Trimming shortened V by 2 bases and J by 10 bases, and 12 bases separated the two germline ends. The germline CDR1 and CDR2 sequences are GTSNPN and SVGIG (reference sequence). This sample was included in a study of cytomegalovirus exposure and HLA in healthy donors. Study conclusions and caveats: In vitro checks showed that a few CMV-associated chains really do target CMV antigens. According to the study, 160 or so TCR beta chains were cytomegalovirus-associated. Reports credit the classifier with highly specific, highly sensitive diagnosis of cytomegalovirus status.

The source is a woman aged 18 to 35 in good health and CMV-seronegative. The chain is built from TRBV30 and TRBJ2-1, with D possibly being TRBD1 (5 bases). Sequenced material: PBMCs. This chain's CDR3 is CAWSPRVGEQFF. The CDR3 region has the DNA TGTGCCTGGAGTCCCAGGGTTGGGGAGCAGTTCTTC.